These 10 T cell receptor beta chains were sequenced from one sample in a study of neurological immune-mediated disorders. Regarding time point: longitudinal time-point 3. A single record per CDR3 protein comes from TCRdb applying MiXCR to the 5' RACE reads. Of some 89,000 distinct CDR3 sequences in the sample, 4.3% were seen once. The sample was PBMCs. The receptors derive from a woman aged 60-70 years with multiple sclerosis.

The sample holds many counts of this clonotype. The chain has TRBV20-1 and TRBJ1-5, with D maybe TRBD1 (6 bases). The CDR3 length is 20 residues. The germline gives CDR1 DFQATT, CDR2 SNEGSKA (reference sequence). V was cut by 4 bases and J by 2 bases, with 30 bases left in between. DNA for the CDR3: TGCAGTGCTACAAAAGAAGGGGACAACGCTTATAGCCTTGGCAATCAGCCCCAGCATTTT. It is translated as CSATKEGDNAYSLGNQPQHF.

Many counts were recorded for this clonotype. V usage is TRBV20-1 and J usage is TRBJ2-1, with TRBD2 matching 12 bases. Germline CDR1 DFQATT, CDR2 SNEGSKA (reference sequence). The CDR3 is 15 residues long. Trimming removed 6 bases from V and 9 bases from J; junction bases left unmatched: 12. Here the CDR3 reads CSAMDPSGGVPEQFF. The DNA of the CDR3 is TGCAGTGCCATGGACCCTAGCGGGGGGGTCCCTGAGCAGTTCTTC.

This chain uses TRBV20-1 with TRBJ1-1; a possible D gene is TRBD1 (6 bases). This CDR3 has 15 amino acids. In germline, CDR1 is DFQATT, CDR2 SNEGSKA (reference sequence). Trimming took 1 base from V and 6 from J, leaving 18 bases between them. For the CDR3, the DNA is TGCAGTGCTAGAGTAGGGGGGGCGGGAAATGCTGAAGCTTTCTTT. This codes for CSARVGGAGNAEAFF.

This clonotype was detected ten times or more. The chain combines TRBV7-9 with TRBJ1-2; TRBD1 might be the D (5 bases). The V end was cut by 5 bases, the J end by 0 bases, with 13 bases between. The germline CDR1 and CDR2 sequences are SEHNR and FQNEAQ (reference sequence). This CDR3 has 15 amino acids. The CDR3 region is CASSQTGFANYGYTF. Written as DNA, the CDR3 is TGTGCCAGCAGCCAAACAGGATTTGCTAACTATGGCTACACCTTC.

This clonotype came up many times. The chain couples TRBV20-1 to TRBJ2-7, with 8 bases lining up with TRBD1. The germline CDR1 and CDR2 sequences are DFQATT and SNEGSKA (reference sequence). After removal of 3 bases from V and 7 bases from J, the junction contained 8 bases not matched to a gene. The CDR3 spans 13 residues. CDR3 sequence (DNA): TGCAGTGCTAGGCGGCAGGGGGCTGGAGAGCAGTACTTC. Translation: CSARRQGAGEQYF.

This clonotype came up many times. V gene TRBV3-1 combines with J gene TRBJ1-3; D is undetermined. The CDR3 is 12 residues long. Trimming pared 2 bases from V and 4 bases from J, leaving 3 bases between. CDR1 LGHDT and CDR2 YNNKEL come from the germline V gene (reference sequence). CDR3 in amino acids: CASSQQGNTIYF. CDR3 DNA: TGTGCCAGCAGCCAACAGGGAAACACCATATATTTT.

Ten or more counts support this clonotype. The V call is TRBV28, the J call TRBJ2-5; perhaps D is TRBD1 or TRBD2 (5 bases each). Trimming took off 9 bases at V and 5 bases at J, with 19 bases between the two ends. The CDR3 has 14 amino acids. The germline V gene encodes CDR1 MDHEN and CDR2 SYDVKM. The CDR3 protein is CASTTPGPAETQYF. CDR3 DNA sequence: TGTGCCAGTACTACTCCGGGACCAGCGGAGACCCAGTACTTC.

In this sample, this clonotype turned up many times. J is TRBJ2-5 and V is TRBV20-1, with 12 bases lining up with TRBD2. In germline, CDR1 is DFQATT, CDR2 SNEGSKA (reference sequence). CDR3 length equals 14 residues. V was clipped by 0 bases and J by 5 bases; unmatched bases: 1. The CDR3 sequence is CSARDGTSGETQYF. The CDR3 bases are TGCAGTGCTAGAGACGGGACTAGCGGGGAGACCCAGTACTTC.

This clonotype appeared many times. The chain joins TRBV20-1 to TRBJ2-2; D could derive from TRBD1 or TRBD2 (6 bases each). The CDR3 is made up of 14 amino acids. V was clipped by 2 bases and J by 4 bases, with 11 bases between them. CDR1 is DFQATT, CDR2 SNEGSKA, per germline (reference sequence). The CDR3: CSARWGAATGELFF. As DNA, the CDR3 is TGCAGTGCTAGATGGGGGGCGGCCACCGGGGAGCTGTTTTTT.

This clonotype has a count of ten or more. The chain recombines TRBV11-2 with TRBJ1-2; no clear D. The CDR3 covers 13 residues. Between the trimmed V and J ends, which lost 3 bases and 4 bases, there was a span of 9 bases. Per germline, CDR1 SGHAT and CDR2 FQNNGV. This CDR3 reads CASSFDGLYGYTF. In DNA form, the CDR3 reads TGTGCCAGCAGCTTCGACGGCCTCTATGGCTACACCTTC.